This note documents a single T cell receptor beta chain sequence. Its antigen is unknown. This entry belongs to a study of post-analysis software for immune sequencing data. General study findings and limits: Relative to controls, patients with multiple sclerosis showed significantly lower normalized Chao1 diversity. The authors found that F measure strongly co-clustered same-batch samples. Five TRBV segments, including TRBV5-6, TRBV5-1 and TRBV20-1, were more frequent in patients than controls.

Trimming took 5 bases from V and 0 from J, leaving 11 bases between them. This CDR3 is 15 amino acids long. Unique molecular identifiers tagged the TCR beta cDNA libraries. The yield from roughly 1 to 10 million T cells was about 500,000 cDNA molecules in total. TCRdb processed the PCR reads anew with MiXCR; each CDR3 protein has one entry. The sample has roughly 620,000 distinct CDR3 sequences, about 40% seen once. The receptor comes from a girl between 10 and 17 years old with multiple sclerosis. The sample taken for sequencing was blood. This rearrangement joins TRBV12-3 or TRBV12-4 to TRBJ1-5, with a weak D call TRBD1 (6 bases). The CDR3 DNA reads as TGTGCCAGCAGTCTCAGGGGAATTAGCAATCAGCCCCAGCATTTT. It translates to CASSLRGISNQPQHF.